The clone carrying this T cell receptor beta chain was seen ten or more times. What it binds is unknown. This record comes from a study of CD8 T cells in ankylosing spondylitis. Study-wide results and caveats: Disease-associated clones were reportedly significantly overrepresented in matched ankylosing spondylitis synovial fluid. Fewer than ten highly homologous variants made up a TCR beta motif, and this motif appeared characteristic of ankylosing spondylitis blood.

Via MiXCR, TCRdb re-called the 5' RACE reads, giving one row per CDR3 protein. The repertoire holds roughly 40,000 distinct CDR3 sequences, with about 11% as singletons. Sequenced material: blood, either unsorted or a sorted T cell fraction (not recorded which). This TCR was sampled from a male donor with ankylosing spondylitis or in good health (not recorded which).

Here the CDR3 DNA reads TGCGCCAGCAGCTTGTCGGGGACAGGGGATCCTAACTATGGCTACACCTTC. Its translation is CASSLSGTGDPNYGYTF. The chain is built from TRBV5-1 and TRBJ1-2; 10 bases fit TRBD1. Germline assignment: CDR1 SGHRS and CDR2 YFSETQ. The CDR3 runs 17 residues. Trimming at V came to 1 base and at J to 0 bases, leaving 6 bases not matched to a gene.